This is a list of T cell receptor beta chains from one sample in a study of CXCR3-negative and CXCR3-positive naive CD8 T cells. From the 5' RACE reads, TCRdb lists one entry per CDR3 protein and no DNA. The sample data list some 99,000 distinct CDR3 sequences. The source material was naive CXCR3+ CD8+ T cells from blood. The receptor set was obtained from a human donor in good health. Some clones in this sample may be carry-over from other donors' samples. Each CDR3 is given with its conserved first and last residue. Expanded clones get a size class; other rows say once, few or many, or leave the size out.

J,size,V,CDR3
TRBJ2-5,NA,TRBV28,CASSLYSLNLSQYF
TRBJ2-1,NA,TRBV28,CASSLDRGRGGSYNEQFF
TRBJ2-1,NA,TRBV7-2,CASSYGTSGYNEQFF
TRBJ2-7,NA,TRBV28,CASSSSTGGNEQYF
TRBJ1-1,NA,TRBV7-9,CASSFGGNTEAFF
TRBJ2-7,NA,TRBV29-1,CSVLQGPRSYEQYF
TRBJ2-3,NA,TRBV7-3,CASSSTSGGTDTQYF
TRBJ2-1,NA,TRBV11-2,CASSPPTSGIHNEQFF
TRBJ2-2,NA,TRBV29-1,CSVDDSSPRGELFF
TRBJ2-7,NA,TRBV19,CASTAGTGSYEQYF
TRBJ2-5,NA,TRBV10-3,CAISEAGQAIQETQYF
TRBJ2-7,NA,TRBV5-1,CASSLESRGVAGTYEQYF
TRBJ1-2,NA,TRBV7-2,CASSLVTGGNYGYTF
TRBJ2-7,NA,TRBV7-2,CASSFPGLVGLSEQYF
TRBJ2-7,NA,TRBV7-2,CASSLEAGGYYEQYF
TRBJ2-1,NA,TRBV29-1,CSVLGGLYNEQFF
TRBJ2-7,NA,TRBV15,CATSTALGYEQYF
TRBJ1-1,NA,TRBV7-9,CASSSPGGTEAFF
TRBJ2-2,NA,TRBV29-1,CSVEVGATPRELFF
TRBJ2-1,NA,TRBV7-9,CASSFPGGQATLSYNEQFF
TRBJ2-5,NA,TRBV4-1,CASSPTSGEQETQYF
TRBJ1-4,NA,TRBV15,CATSRVPPPEKLFF
TRBJ2-6,NA,TRBV5-1,CASSLTGTGYGANVLTF
TRBJ2-7,NA,TRBV12-3/TRBV12-4,CASSFGPYEQYF
TRBJ2-7,NA,TRBV7-2,CASSLADRVSPYEQYF
TRBJ1-1,NA,TRBV6-2/TRBV6-3,CPSSRAENTEAFF
TRBJ2-1,NA,TRBV12-3/TRBV12-4,CASSKGLFEQFF
TRBJ2-7,NA,TRBV29-1,CSPSGAYEQYF
TRBJ1-1,NA,TRBV5-1,CASVMDSGAEEAFF
TRBJ2-1,NA,TRBV20-1,CSFDPNRGNEQFF
TRBJ2-3,NA,TRBV29-1,CSVESPGGTDTQYF
TRBJ1-1,NA,TRBV29-1,CSVEGTPGQGLF
TRBJ1-3,NA,TRBV30,CAWSTTGLFGNTIYF
TRBJ2-5,medium-sized,TRBV5-8,CASSLAAEETQYF
TRBJ2-7,NA,TRBV3-1,CASSPLRTSPYEQYF
TRBJ2-7,NA,TRBV28,CASSRRQGPSYEQYF
TRBJ1-3,NA,TRBV29-1,CSVEDRRPQVSGNTIYF
TRBJ2-2,NA,TRBV12-3/TRBV12-4,CASSLSPGANTGELFF
TRBJ2-1,NA,TRBV12-3/TRBV12-4,CASRNTGGSYNEQFF
TRBJ1-1,NA,TRBV29-1,CSVELLAEAFF